One sample yielded the 32 T cell receptor beta chains listed below, sequenced in a study of cytomegalovirus exposure and HLA in healthy donors. Amplification used 60 Vbeta primers and 13 Jbeta primers. TCRdb's table, derived via immunoSEQ multiplex PCR, lists solely in-frame clones and lacks some. The sample yields around 140,000 clones, around 80% seen once. The sequencing sample was made of PBMCs. These receptors all come from a female donor in good health and CMV-seronegative.

This rearrangement joins TRBV7-2 to TRBJ1-3, with D possibly matching TRBD1 (6 bases). The CDR3 is made up of 16 amino acids. The V gene's germline CDR1 is SGHTA and CDR2 FQGNSA. Trimming shortened V by 7 bases and J by 0 bases, and 16 bases separated the two germline ends. The CDR3 reads CASTRQEAPSGNTIYF. The CDR3 DNA reads TGTGCCAGCACCCGACAGGAAGCCCCCTCTGGAAACACCATATATTTT. The whole variable domain, remainder taken from reference TRBV7-2 and TRBJ1-3, is GAGVSQSPSNKVTEKGKDVELRCDPISGHTALYWYRQSLGQGLEFLIYFQGNSAPDKSGLPSDRFSAERTGGSVSTLTIQRTQQEDSAVYLCASTRQEAPSGNTIYFGEGSWLTVV.

This clone has just one count. The V call is TRBV11-2, the J call TRBJ2-3; 7 nucleotides line up with TRBD1. CDR1 and CDR2 (germline): SGHAT, FQNNGV. This CDR3 region has 17 residues. With V trimmed by 1 base and J by 0 bases, 7 bases remained unmatched. The CDR3 nucleotides are TGTGCCAGCAGCTTAGGTCGCAGGGGGACGAGCACAGATACGCAGTATTTT. Translation: CASSLGRRGTSTDTQYF. The variable domain in full, with the rest retrieved from reference TRBV11-2 and TRBJ2-3, is EAGVAQSPRYKIIEKRQSVAFWCNPISGHATLYWYQQILGQGPKLLIQFQNNGVVDDSQLPKDRFSAERLKGVDSTLKIQPAKLEDSAVYLCASSLGRRGTSTDTQYFGPGTRLTVL.

The chain combines TRBV6-5 with TRBJ1-1, with TRBD1 matching 7 bases. This CDR3 has 13 amino acids. Trimming at V came to 5 bases and at J to 3 bases, leaving 3 bases not matched to a gene. Germline V gene lookup returns CDR1 MNHEY and CDR2 SVGAGI. The CDR3 sequence is CASSLTGDTEAFF. In DNA form, the CDR3 reads TGTGCCAGCAGTCTAACAGGGGACACTGAAGCTTTCTTT.

The rearrangement uses TRBV5-1 and TRBJ2-3; D perhaps matches TRBD2 (6 bases). Germline CDR1 and CDR2: SGHRS and YFSETQ. The CDR3 runs to 17 residues. Trimming took 1 base from V and 0 from J, leaving 15 bases between them. CDR3 loop: CASSLNEVGTSTDTQYF. The CDR3 bases are TGCGCCAGCAGCTTGAATGAGGTCGGGACTAGCACAGATACGCAGTATTTT. The complete variable domain, with remaining parts taken from reference TRBV5-1 and TRBJ2-3, reads KAGVTQTPRYLIKTRGQQVTLSCSPISGHRSVSWYQQTPGQGLQFLFEYFSETQRNKGNFPGRFSGRQFSNSRSEMNVSTLELGDSALYLCASSLNEVGTSTDTQYFGPGTRLTVL.

The chain combines TRBV15 with TRBJ2-1; 8 bases match TRBD2. Germline lookup yields CDR1 LNHNV and CDR2 YYDKDF (reference sequence). The trim removed 1 base at V and 9 bases at J, leaving 8 bases unmatched. The CDR3 runs to 15 residues. The CDR3 reads CATSRGGTRAGEQFF. CDR3 DNA: TGTGCCACCAGCAGAGGGGGGACTAGGGCGGGTGAGCAGTTCTTC.

The chain employs TRBV9 and TRBJ2-7; 12 positions agree with TRBD2. The V segment lost 0 bases and the J segment 6 bases; nucleotides outside the gene matches: 7. Looked up from germline, CDR1 is SGDLS and CDR2 is YYNGEE. CDR3 size: 16 residues. DNA for the CDR3: TGTGCCAGCAGCGTAGGGCTAGCGGGGGGGCCGGGCGAGCAGTACTTC. Protein sequence: CASSVGLAGGPGEQYF.

The V gene is TRBV7-9, the J gene TRBJ2-5; D is perhaps TRBD1 (6 bases). CDR1 is SEHNR, CDR2 FQNEAQ, per germline (reference sequence). Trimming cost V 7 bases and J 4 bases, with 19 bases left between them. This CDR3 contains 15 residues. DNA for the CDR3: TGTGCCAGCAACCCAAGCACCGTAGGGGGAGAGACCCAGTACTTC. Amino acid sequence: CASNPSTVGGETQYF.

This clone has only one observation. This chain connects TRBV5-4 to TRBJ2-1; D possibly corresponds to TRBD1 (5 bases). The CDR3 covers 15 residues. The V and J ends lost 2 bases and 0 bases respectively, with 9 bases between them. Germline V gene lookup returns CDR1 SGHNT and CDR2 YYREEE (reference sequence). The CDR3 DNA reads as TGTGCCAGCAGCTTCGACAGCAGCTCCTACAATGAGCAGTTCTTC. Translation: CASSFDSSSYNEQFF.

This clone was counted only a few times. J is TRBJ1-1 and V is TRBV2; possibly TRBD1 for D (6 bases). Trimming took 4 bases from V and 4 from J, leaving 16 bases between them. The CDR3 totals 15 residues. Germline CDR1 is SNHLY and CDR2 is FYNNEI. The CDR3 loop reads CASSVRGQGRTEAFF. The CDR3 region has the DNA TGTGCCAGCAGTGTCCGGGGTCAGGGGCGCACTGAAGCTTTCTTT.

V is TRBV4-1 and J is TRBJ1-1; D is uncertain. The length of the CDR3 is 16 residues. The germline gives CDR1 MGHRA, CDR2 YSYEKL. Deletions cut 4 bases from V and 0 bases from J, with 15 bases between. The CDR3: CASSPLRDFLNTEAFF. The CDR3 region has the DNA TGCGCCAGCAGCCCCTTGAGGGATTTTTTGAACACTGAAGCTTTCTTT.

The chain combines TRBV29-1 with TRBJ1-1; 8 positions agree with TRBD1. The junction had 5 bases not matched to a gene; V was cut back by 7 bases and J by 1 base. This CDR3 is 13 amino acids long. Germline-derived CDR1 and CDR2 are SQVTM and ANQGSEA. The CDR3 bases are TGCAGCGCGCAGACAGGGGCGAACACTGAAGCTTTCTTT. Encoded protein: CSAQTGANTEAFF.

The V call is TRBV14, the J call TRBJ2-1; D is possibly TRBD2 (5 bases). Germline V gene lookup returns CDR1 SGHDN and CDR2 FVKESK. The CDR3 has 18 residues. Trimming took 1 base from V and 0 from J, leaving 16 bases between them. The CDR3 sequence: CASSQGAHGGFSYNEQFF. In DNA, the CDR3 is TGTGCCAGCAGCCAAGGGGCGCATGGAGGCTTCTCCTACAATGAGCAGTTCTTC.

This clone appeared a single time. The V and J genes are TRBV11-2 and TRBJ2-1; TRBD1 might be the D (5 bases). The V gene's germline CDR1 is SGHAT and CDR2 FQNNGV. Trimming pared 0 bases from V and 0 bases from J, leaving 12 bases between. CDR3 length equals 17 residues. CDR3 sequence: CASSLDTGPRSYNEQFF. In nucleotides, the CDR3 is TGTGCCAGCAGCTTAGATACAGGACCACGCTCCTACAATGAGCAGTTCTTC.

This clone was counted a few times. J is TRBJ1-1 and V is TRBV5-1; D remains ambiguous. The CDR3 totals 13 residues. Germline loops: CDR1 SGHRS, CDR2 YFSETQ. V lost 2 bases, J lost 8 bases, and 13 bases lay in between. The CDR3 sequence: CASSLLERREAFF. CDR3 in DNA: TGCGCCAGCAGCTTACTAGAACGGAGAGAAGCTTTCTTT.

This sequence joins TRBV5-6 and TRBJ2-7, with 9 nucleotides matching TRBD2. V was clipped by 4 bases and J by 2 bases; unmatched bases: 13. The CDR3 length is 17 residues. Germline CDR1 and CDR2: SGHDT and YYEEEE. The CDR3 sequence: CASSTTFTSGYTYEQYF. Written as DNA, the CDR3 is TGTGCCAGCAGCACAACTTTTACTAGCGGGTATACCTACGAGCAGTACTTC.

V gene TRBV7-3 combines with J gene TRBJ2-5; 13 nucleotides match TRBD2. After removal of 5 bases from V and 4 bases from J, the junction contained 7 bases not matched to a gene. Germline V gene lookup returns CDR1 SGHTA and CDR2 FQGTGA. This CDR3 region has 16 residues. The CDR3 loop is CASSLGLAGTSETQYF. Here the CDR3 DNA reads TGTGCCAGCAGCCTGGGACTAGCGGGGACCTCAGAGACCCAGTACTTC.

This clone was recorded only once. The chain joins TRBV27 to TRBJ1-6; 9 bases line up with TRBD1. The germline gives CDR1 MNHEY, CDR2 SMNVEV (reference sequence). The CDR3 runs to 14 residues. The V segment lost 7 bases and the J segment 6 bases; nucleotides outside the gene matches: 4. CDR3 sequence: CASKLTGGNSPLHF. The CDR3 region has the DNA TGTGCCAGCAAACTGACAGGGGGTAATTCACCCCTCCACTTT.

The chain links TRBV27 to TRBJ2-2; D possibly corresponds to TRBD1 (5 bases). This CDR3 comprises 14 residues. Trimming pared 8 bases from V and 2 bases from J, leaving 12 bases between. Per germline, CDR1 MNHEY and CDR2 SMNVEV (reference sequence). CDR3 DNA: TGTGCCAGCGCAGACAGAAAAAACACCGGGGAGCTGTTTTTT. It codes for CASADRKNTGELFF.

V is TRBV5-6 and J is TRBJ1-1; no clear D. V lost 4 bases and J lost 7, with 11 bases in between. This CDR3 contains 12 residues. Germline V lookup: CDR1 SGHDT, CDR2 YYEEEE. In DNA, the CDR3 is TGTGCCAGCAGCCCCACCCCGGGTGAAGCTTTCTTT. Its protein product is CASSPTPGEAFF. The complete variable domain, with remaining parts taken from reference TRBV5-6 and TRBJ1-1, reads DAGVTQSPTHLIKTRGQQVTLRCSPKSGHDTVSWYQQALGQGPQFIFQYYEEEERQRGNFPDRFSGHQFPNYSSELNVNALLLGDSALYLCASSPTPGEAFFGQGTRLTVV.

The chain links TRBV5-1 to TRBJ1-1; D gene uncertain. CDR1 and CDR2 (germline): SGHRS, YFSETQ. CDR3 size: 13 residues. V was cut by 4 bases and J by 3 bases, with 10 bases left in between. The CDR3, as DNA: TGCGCCAGCAGCAAGCGGGTGGACACTGAAGCTTTCTTT. It specifies CASSKRVDTEAFF.

The chain links TRBV27 to TRBJ2-1, with 12 nucleotides matching TRBD1. Trimming at V came to 5 bases and at J to 5 bases, leaving 7 bases not matched to a gene. Germline CDR1 and CDR2: MNHEY and SMNVEV (reference sequence). This CDR3 is 16 amino acids long. DNA for the CDR3: TGTGCCAGCAGTGGGGGGACAGGGGGCTTCCACAATGAGCAGTTCTTC. This sequence encodes CASSGGTGGFHNEQFF.

This clone was seen only a few times. The chain employs TRBV5-5 and TRBJ2-1; the D is unclear. Germline lookup yields CDR1 SGHKS and CDR2 YYEKEE (reference sequence). Deletions cut 2 bases from V and 3 bases from J, with 12 bases between. The CDR3 contains 15 residues. DNA for the CDR3: TGTGCCAGCAGCTTTCATAGAGGCAGCTACAATGAGCAGTTCTTC. Protein: CASSFHRGSYNEQFF.

The CDR3 sequence: CASSEDRGPRGSNQPQHF. The CDR3 region has the DNA TGTGCCAGCAGTGAAGACAGGGGGCCGAGAGGAAGCAATCAGCCCCAGCATTTT. The chain couples TRBV6-1 to TRBJ1-5; 9 positions agree with TRBD1. CDR1 is MNHNS, CDR2 SASEGT, per germline. The CDR3 is 18 amino acids. Trimming took 1 base from V and 1 from J; bases not matched to a gene: 8.

The chain carries TRBV19 and TRBJ1-1, with D unclear. The length of the CDR3 is 16 residues. The germline V gene has CDR1 LNHDA and CDR2 SQIVND (reference sequence). Trimming left V 3 bases short and J 8 bases short, with 22 bases between. CDR3 DNA sequence: TGTGCCAGTAGTATGGCGGGGAGGCGCAACTCGGTCGAAGCTTTCTTT. It specifies CASSMAGRRNSVEAFF.

The sample holds one count of this clone. The CDR3 coding sequence is TGTGCCAGCAGCTTAGGTCAGGGGGACTATGGCTACACCTTC. As protein: CASSLGQGDYGYTF. The V gene is TRBV7-9, the J gene TRBJ1-2; 7 bases align to TRBD1. CDR3 length: 14 residues. CDR1 and CDR2 (germline): SEHNR, FQNEAQ (reference sequence). V gave up 1 base and J gave up 3 bases; unmatched junction bases: 2.

The chain uses TRBV29-1 and TRBJ2-2, with 8 positions matching TRBD1. V shed 7 bases and J 4 bases; nucleotides not matched to a gene: 5. Per the germline V gene, CDR1 is SQVTM and CDR2 is ANQGSEA. CDR3 length: 13 residues. CDR3 region: CSADRGGTGELFF. The CDR3 bases are TGCAGCGCAGACAGGGGAGGCACCGGGGAGCTGTTTTTT.

The chain is built from TRBV19 and TRBJ2-7; the D is unclear. The CDR3 is 13 residues long. The germline gives CDR1 LNHDA, CDR2 SQIVND (reference sequence). The V and J ends lost 6 bases and 0 bases respectively, with 9 bases between them. The chain's CDR3 is CASSQHFSYEQYF. The DNA of the CDR3 is TGTGCCAGTAGCCAACATTTCTCCTACGAGCAGTACTTC. Full variable domain (rest looked up from reference TRBV19 and TRBJ2-7): DGGITQSPKYLFRKEGQNVTLSCEQNLNHDAMYWYRQDPGQGLRLIYYSQIVNDFQKGDIAEGYSVSREKKESFPLTVTSAQKNPTAFYLCASSQHFSYEQYFGPGTRLTVT.

The rearrangement links TRBV7-6 to TRBJ2-7; 7 bases match TRBD1. Germline trimming cut 3 bases from V and 0 bases from J; bases unmatched to any gene: 2. Germline loops: CDR1 SGHVS, CDR2 FNYEAQ. The CDR3 runs to 14 residues. The CDR3 loop is CASSFGDSSYEQYF. The CDR3, as DNA: TGTGCCAGCAGCTTTGGGGACAGCTCCTACGAGCAGTACTTC.

The chain has TRBV7-8 and TRBJ2-7, with 13 bases aligning to TRBD2. V shed 0 bases, J shed 3 bases, and the junction held 5 bases outside the gene matches. Germline assignment: CDR1 SGHVS and CDR2 FQNEAQ. There are 17 residues in the CDR3. In DNA form, the CDR3 reads TGTGCCAGCAGCTTAGCGGGGGGACTAGCGGGGAACTACGAGCAGTACTTC. Its protein product is CASSLAGGLAGNYEQYF.

The chain links TRBV9 to TRBJ2-7, with 8 bases that match TRBD1. CDR1 is SGDLS, CDR2 YYNGEE, per germline. J gave up 1 base and V 4 bases, and 4 bases lay outside the gene matches. This CDR3 has 14 residues. DNA of the CDR3: TGTGCCAGCAGCCAGGGGGCTGGGTCCTACGAGCAGTACTTC. Its protein is CASSQGAGSYEQYF.

The gene calls are TRBV27 and TRBJ2-7, with 14 bases matching TRBD2. CDR1 and CDR2 from the germline V gene are MNHEY and SMNVEV (reference sequence). The CDR3 spans 17 residues. J gave up 2 bases and V 3 bases, and 6 bases lay outside the gene matches. CDR3 DNA sequence: TGTGCCAGCAGTTTGAGACTAGCGGGGGGGCTCGCCTACGAGCAGTACTTC. Protein product: CASSLRLAGGLAYEQYF.

This clone was counted once. This sequence joins TRBV30 and TRBJ1-6; 7 nucleotides line up with TRBD1. Trimming took 3 bases from V and 2 from J; bases not matched to a gene: 7. The V gene's germline CDR1 is GTSNPN and CDR2 SVGIG (reference sequence). The CDR3 contains 16 residues. The CDR3 coding sequence is TGTGCCTGGAGAAGACAGGGTCAGACCTATAATTCACCCCTCCACTTT. Its translation: CAWRRQGQTYNSPLHF.